The source of this T cell receptor (beta chain) is a study of T-cell memory formation after mild COVID-19. Study information: TCR clusters were mostly donor specific. Study conclusions and caveats: Contracting clones localized mainly to CM and EM when CD4+ and mainly to EMRA when CD8+. Still unconfirmed is whether the second-wave clones peaking on day 37 recognized SARS-CoV-2.

The authors produced TCR alpha and TCR beta cDNA libraries with sample barcodes and UMIs by 5'RACE using constant-segment primers. Via MiXCR, TCRdb re-called the 5' RACE reads, giving one row per CDR3 protein. The sample lists around 140,000 distinct CDR3 sequences; less than 20% were seen once. With 5 bases removed from V and 0 bases from J, the gap between germline ends came to 10 bases. The CDR3 is 14 residues long. CDR1 is DFQATT, CDR2 SNEGSKA, per germline (reference sequence). This clonotype was seen repeatedly, ten times or more. Its antigen is currently unknown. This sequence originates from an adult woman who had mild COVID-19 (a few samples of this study predate the infection). Cell type and time point are not known. The sample consisted of PBMCs or a T cell subset sorted from them (not recorded which). This chain uses TRBV20-1 with TRBJ1-4, with unresolved D. CDR3 nucleotide sequence: TGCAGTGCTCCTTACCAAGCAACTAATGAAAAACTGTTTTTT. It translates to CSAPYQATNEKLFF.